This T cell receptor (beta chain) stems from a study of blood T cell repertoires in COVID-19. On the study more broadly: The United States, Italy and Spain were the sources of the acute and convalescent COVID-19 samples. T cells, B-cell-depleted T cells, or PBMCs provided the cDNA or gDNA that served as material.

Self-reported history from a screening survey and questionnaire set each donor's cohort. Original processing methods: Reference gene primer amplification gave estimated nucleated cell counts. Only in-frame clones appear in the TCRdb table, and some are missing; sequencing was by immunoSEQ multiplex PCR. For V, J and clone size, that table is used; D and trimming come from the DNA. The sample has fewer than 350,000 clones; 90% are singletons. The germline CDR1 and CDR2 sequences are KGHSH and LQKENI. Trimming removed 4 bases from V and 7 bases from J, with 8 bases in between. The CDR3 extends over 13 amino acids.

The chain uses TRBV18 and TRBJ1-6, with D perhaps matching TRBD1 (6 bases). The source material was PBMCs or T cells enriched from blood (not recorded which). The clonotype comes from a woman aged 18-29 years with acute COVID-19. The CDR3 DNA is TGTGCCAGCTCACAGGGGACAAATTCACCCCTCCACTTT. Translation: CASSQGTNSPLHF. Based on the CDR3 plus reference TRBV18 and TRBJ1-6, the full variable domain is NAGVMQNPRHLVRRRGQEARLRCSPMKGHSHVYWYRQLPEEGLKFMVYLQKENIIDESGMPKERFSAEFPKEGPSILRIQQVVRGDSAAYFCASSQGTNSPLHFGNGTRLTVT.